The 17 T cell receptor beta chains listed next were all sequenced from one sample in a study of T cells in Graves' hyperthyroidism and ophthalmopathy (dated by TCRdb to between 2018 and 2021). Receptor libraries were prepared by multiplex PCR. TCRdb names Illumina HiSeq 2000 as the instrument used. Amplification of TCR beta CDR3 regions was carried out from RNA transcripts. The TCR CDR3 was subjected to a first round of RT-PCR using the HTBI primer set and the Qiagen OneStep RT-PCR kit. Starting from the raw public reads, TCRdb applied fastp trimming at Q25, assembled clones with MiXCR and retained in-frame beta chains. CDR3 protein sequences are deduplicated, and each keeps its most common genes and DNA. The sample includes 530,000 or so distinct CDR3 sequences, with about 15% observed a single time. 17% of the sample is taken by the ten largest. The source material was blood. These receptors were taken from a woman younger than 35 with Graves' ophthalmopathy.

V is TRBV4-1 and J is TRBJ1-2; D ambiguous. The CDR3 is made up of 13 amino acids. Deletions cut 9 bases from V and 5 bases from J, with 16 bases between. Germline CDR1 is MGHRA and CDR2 is YSYEKL. The CDR3 sequence is CASNPGGPYGYTF. CDR3 in DNA: TGCGCCAGTAACCCCGGAGGGCCTTATGGCTACACCTTC.

This rearrangement joins TRBV27 to TRBJ1-1; maybe TRBD1 (6 bases). This CDR3 spans 16 amino acids. The ends were cut back, 3 bases at V and 4 bases at J, with 18 bases in the middle. Looked up from germline, CDR1 is MNHEY and CDR2 is SMNVEV (reference sequence). The CDR3: CASSFSGGRGATEAFF. Here the CDR3 DNA reads TGTGCCAGCAGTTTTAGCGGGGGGCGGGGGGCCACTGAAGCTTTCTTT.

Ten or more counts support this clonotype. The chain recombines TRBV18 with TRBJ2-1; tentative D call: TRBD2 (7 bases). The CDR3 contains 16 residues. Germline CDR1 reads KGHSH; CDR2 reads LQKENI. V lost 4 bases to trimming and J lost 9 bases, with 22 bases between them. The CDR3: CASSLQVGGGFLEQFF. The CDR3 DNA reads as TGTGCCAGCTCACTTCAAGTTGGGGGGGGCTTCCTTGAGCAGTTCTTC.

A few counts support this clonotype. The chain links TRBV7-9 to TRBJ1-2, with a weak D call TRBD1 (5 bases). The germline CDR1 and CDR2 sequences are SEHNR and FQNEAQ (reference sequence). Trimming removed 4 bases from V and 4 bases from J, with 13 bases in between. The CDR3 is made up of 14 amino acids. The CDR3, as DNA: TGTGCCAGCAGCTCCTTCTCAGGGAGCTATGGCTACACCTTC. Translation: CASSSFSGSYGYTF.

The gene calls are TRBV9 and TRBJ2-1; the D is unclear. The CDR3 has 15 residues. With 3 bases removed from V and 8 bases from J, the gap between germline ends came to 18 bases. From germline, CDR1 is SGDLS and CDR2 YYNGEE. CDR3 bases: TGTGCCAGCAGCGGGCTAGTAGCTTTGGGCCATGAGCAGTTCTTC. This sequence encodes CASSGLVALGHEQFF.

The chain uses TRBV11-2 and TRBJ1-2; 8 positions agree with TRBD1. This CDR3 has 14 residues. Germline V gene sequence: CDR1 SGHAT, CDR2 FQNNGV. V gave up 4 bases and J gave up 8 bases; unmatched junction bases: 9. As DNA, the CDR3 is TGTGCCAGCAGCTCCCCCCGAGACAGGGGCGGCTACACCTTC. Amino acids: CASSSPRDRGGYTF.

This clonotype was observed at least ten times. The chain combines TRBV10-3 with TRBJ1-2; D not certain. This CDR3 is 13 amino acids long. V lost 8 bases and J 6 bases, leaving 16 bases between the germline ends. CDR1 is ENHRY and CDR2 is SYGVKD in the germline V gene. The CDR3 is CAIPFIGKDGYTF. The CDR3 coding sequence is TGTGCCATCCCCTTCATTGGGAAGGATGGCTACACCTTC.

The chain joins TRBV13 to TRBJ2-1; 7 bases match TRBD1. Germline V lookup: CDR1 PRHDT, CDR2 FYEKMQ (reference sequence). The CDR3 spans 13 residues. With 5 bases clipped from V and 9 bases from J, the junction kept 7 bases outside the gene matches. CDR3: CASSATGVSEQFF. The CDR3 region has the DNA TGTGCCAGCAGCGCCACAGGGGTTTCTGAGCAGTTCTTC.

This clonotype was seen more than once but under ten times. The CDR3 loop reads CSVSREIEQFF. The CDR3 DNA reads TGCAGTGTTTCCAGGGAGATTGAGCAGTTCTTC. The chain uses TRBV20-1 and TRBJ2-1, with D possibly called TRBD1 or TRBD2 (5 bases each). The CDR3 loop spans 11 amino acids. Trimming removed 7 bases at V and 9 bases at J, with 13 bases between. Per the germline V gene, CDR1 is DFQATT and CDR2 is SNEGSKA (reference sequence).

This clonotype was detected once. The V call is TRBV7-9, the J call TRBJ2-1; 10 bases are shared with TRBD2. V lost 3 bases and J lost 15; bases outside the gene matches: 11. CDR3 size: 14 residues. Germline lookup yields CDR1 SEHNR and CDR2 FQNEAQ (reference sequence). The CDR3 region has the DNA TGTGCCAGCAGCTTGGCCAGGGGCGGGACTAGCGTGTTCTTC. Translated, it gives CASSLARGGTSVFF.

This clonotype was detected ten times or more. The rearrangement uses TRBV28 and TRBJ1-2; D gene uncertain. V lost 4 bases to trimming and J lost 13 bases, with 13 bases between them. Germline loops: CDR1 MDHEN, CDR2 SYDVKM. The CDR3 is 11 residues long. The DNA of the CDR3 is TGTGCCAGCAGTTACAGTGATGCTTTCACCTTC. Translated, it gives CASSYSDAFTF.

This clonotype was counted ten times or more. The chain combines TRBV27 with TRBJ1-1, with 8 bases that match TRBD1. V was clipped by 6 bases and J by 10 bases; unmatched bases: 16. CDR1 and CDR2 from the germline V gene are MNHEY and SMNVEV (reference sequence). The CDR3 has 15 residues. CDR3: CASSSRAQGQAAAFF. The CDR3 coding sequence is TGTGCCAGCAGCTCTAGGGCCCAGGGACAGGCCGCAGCTTTCTTT.

This clonotype was found a few times. V usage is TRBV4-2 and J usage is TRBJ2-3; tentative D call: TRBD2 (5 bases). V gave up 4 bases and J gave up 2 bases, with 13 bases separating them. This CDR3 region has 15 residues. The V gene's germline CDR1 is LGHNA and CDR2 YNFKEQ. DNA for the CDR3: TGTGCCAGCAGCCCTCTGGCGGGTGCCACAGATACGCAGTATTTT. This encodes CASSPLAGATDTQYF.

The chain is built from TRBV5-4 and TRBJ2-5; possible D gene TRBD1, 6 bases. Trimming took off 3 bases at V and 4 bases at J, with 13 bases between the two ends. CDR3 length equals 14 residues. Germline V lookup: CDR1 SGHNT, CDR2 YYREEE (reference sequence). CDR3 nucleotides: TGTGCCAGCAGCTCTCGGACAGAAAGAGAGACCCAGTACTTC. This codes for CASSSRTERETQYF.

This clonotype was counted at least ten times. The CDR3: CATELAGALNEQFF. CDR3 in DNA: TGTGCCACCGAACTAGCGGGGGCCCTCAATGAGCAGTTCTTC. The rearrangement links TRBV2 to TRBJ2-1; 11 bases line up with TRBD2. The CDR3 runs to 14 residues. The V segment lost 10 bases and the J segment 6 bases; nucleotides outside the gene matches: 8. CDR1 SNHLY and CDR2 FYNNEI come from the germline V gene.

This clonotype was seen repeatedly, ten times or more. The rearrangement uses TRBV6-2 or TRBV6-3 and TRBJ1-2; D may be TRBD1 (6 bases). V lost 0 bases and J lost 4, with 6 bases in between. The CDR3 has 13 residues. Germline CDR1 MNHEY, CDR2 SVGEGT. The CDR3 coding sequence is TGTGCCAGCAGTTACTCGGACAGCTATGGCTACACCTTC. Translated: CASSYSDSYGYTF.

This clonotype occurred many times. The chain couples TRBV20-1 to TRBJ2-3; D possibly corresponds to TRBD2 (6 bases). Germline values: CDR1 DFQATT, CDR2 SNEGSKA (reference sequence). The germline V and J ends were trimmed by 0 bases and 0 bases, with 10 bases remaining between them. The CDR3 totals 15 residues. CDR3 in amino acids: CSARDTGLSTDTQYF. CDR3 DNA: TGCAGTGCTAGAGATACGGGACTTAGCACAGATACGCAGTATTTT.